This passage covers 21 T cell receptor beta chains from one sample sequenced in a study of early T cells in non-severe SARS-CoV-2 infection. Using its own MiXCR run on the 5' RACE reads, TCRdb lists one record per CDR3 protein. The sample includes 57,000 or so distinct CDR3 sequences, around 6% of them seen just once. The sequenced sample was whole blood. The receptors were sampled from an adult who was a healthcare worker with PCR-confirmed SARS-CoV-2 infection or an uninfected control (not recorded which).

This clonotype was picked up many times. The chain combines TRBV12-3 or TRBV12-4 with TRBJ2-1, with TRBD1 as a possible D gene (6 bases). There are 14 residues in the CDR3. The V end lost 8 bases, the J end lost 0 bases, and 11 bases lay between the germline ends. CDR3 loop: CASCWGPSYNEQFF. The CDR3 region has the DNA TGTGCCAGCTGTTGGGGGCCCTCCTACAATGAGCAGTTCTTC.

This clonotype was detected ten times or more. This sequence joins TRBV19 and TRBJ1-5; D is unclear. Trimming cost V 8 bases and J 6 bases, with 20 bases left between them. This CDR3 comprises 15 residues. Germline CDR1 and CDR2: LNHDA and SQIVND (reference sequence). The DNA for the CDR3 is TGTGCCAGTTTCCCGGGCGGGAGGTCAGGTCAGCCCCAGCATTTT. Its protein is CASFPGGRSGQPQHF.

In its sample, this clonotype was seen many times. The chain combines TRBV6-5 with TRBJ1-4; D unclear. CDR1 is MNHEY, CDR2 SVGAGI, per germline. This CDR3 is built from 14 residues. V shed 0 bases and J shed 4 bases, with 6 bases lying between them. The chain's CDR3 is CASSYSRINEKLFF. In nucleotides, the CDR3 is TGTGCCAGCAGTTACTCACGGATTAATGAAAAACTGTTTTTT.

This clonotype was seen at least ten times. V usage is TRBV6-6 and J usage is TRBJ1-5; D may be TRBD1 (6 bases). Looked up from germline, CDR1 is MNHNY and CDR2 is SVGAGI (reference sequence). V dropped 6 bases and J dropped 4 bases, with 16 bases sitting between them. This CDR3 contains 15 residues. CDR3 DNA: TGTGCCAGCAGAAACTCCGGGACACCGAATCAGCCCCAGCATTTT. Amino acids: CASRNSGTPNQPQHF.

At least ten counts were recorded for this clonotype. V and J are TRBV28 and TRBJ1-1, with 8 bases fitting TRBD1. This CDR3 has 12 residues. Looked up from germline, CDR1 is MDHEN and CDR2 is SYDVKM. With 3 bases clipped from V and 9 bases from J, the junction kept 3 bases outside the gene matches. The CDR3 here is CASSFDRGKAFF. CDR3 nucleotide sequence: TGTGCCAGCAGTTTCGACAGGGGCAAAGCTTTCTTT.

The CDR3 is CASSSSGGQGNTIYF. In DNA form, the CDR3 reads TGTGCCAGCAGCTCATCAGGGGGCCAGGGAAACACCATATATTTT. The chain carries TRBV7-9 and TRBJ1-3; the match to TRBD1 covers 8 bases. Germline V gene data show CDR1 as SEHNR and CDR2 as FQNEAQ (reference sequence). The CDR3 has 15 residues. The junction had 6 bases not matched to a gene; V was cut back by 4 bases and J by 4 bases.

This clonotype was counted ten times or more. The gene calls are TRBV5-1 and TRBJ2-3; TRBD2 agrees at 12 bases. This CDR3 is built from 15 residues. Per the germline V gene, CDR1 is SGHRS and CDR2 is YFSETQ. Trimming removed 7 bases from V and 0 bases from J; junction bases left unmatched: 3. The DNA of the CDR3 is TGCGCCAGCGGGACTAGCGGGTCTAGCACAGATACGCAGTATTTT. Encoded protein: CASGTSGSSTDTQYF.

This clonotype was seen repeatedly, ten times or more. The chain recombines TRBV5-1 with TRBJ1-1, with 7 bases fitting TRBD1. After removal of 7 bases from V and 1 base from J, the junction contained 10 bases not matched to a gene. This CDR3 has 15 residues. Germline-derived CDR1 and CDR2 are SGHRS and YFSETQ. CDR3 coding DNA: TGCGCCAGCCGTCTCGGACAGGCTCGGAACACTGAAGCTTTCTTT. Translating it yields CASRLGQARNTEAFF. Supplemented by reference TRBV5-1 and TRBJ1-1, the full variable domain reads KAGVTQTPRYLIKTRGQQVTLSCSPISGHRSVSWYQQTPGQGLQFLFEYFSETQRNKGNFPGRFSGRQFSNSRSEMNVSTLELGDSALYLCASRLGQARNTEAFFGQGTRLTVV.

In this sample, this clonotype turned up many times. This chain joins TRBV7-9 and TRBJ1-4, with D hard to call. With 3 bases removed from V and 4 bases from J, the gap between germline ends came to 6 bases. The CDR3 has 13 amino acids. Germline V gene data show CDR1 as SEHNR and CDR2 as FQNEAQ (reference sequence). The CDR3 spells CASSLGGNEKLFF. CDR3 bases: TGTGCCAGCAGCTTGGGTGGTAATGAAAAACTGTTTTTT.

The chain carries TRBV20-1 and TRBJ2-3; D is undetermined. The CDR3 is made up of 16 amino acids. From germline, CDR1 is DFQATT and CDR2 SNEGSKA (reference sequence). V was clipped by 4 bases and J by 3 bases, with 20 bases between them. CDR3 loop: CSAIPITPSKTDTQYF. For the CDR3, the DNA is TGCAGTGCTATCCCCATTACACCTTCGAAGACAGATACGCAGTATTTT.

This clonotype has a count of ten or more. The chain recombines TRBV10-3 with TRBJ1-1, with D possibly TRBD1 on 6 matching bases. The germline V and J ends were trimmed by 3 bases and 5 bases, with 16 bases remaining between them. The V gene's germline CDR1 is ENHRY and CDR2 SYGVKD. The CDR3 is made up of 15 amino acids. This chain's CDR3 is CAISDIGQGRTEAFF. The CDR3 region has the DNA TGTGCCATCAGTGACATTGGTCAGGGGCGTACTGAAGCTTTCTTT.

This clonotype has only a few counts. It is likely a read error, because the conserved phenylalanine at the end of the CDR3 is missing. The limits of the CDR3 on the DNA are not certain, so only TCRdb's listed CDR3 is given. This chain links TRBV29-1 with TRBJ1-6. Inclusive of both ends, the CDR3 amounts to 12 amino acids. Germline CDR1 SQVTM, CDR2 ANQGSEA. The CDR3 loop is CSVEVSTLGPSS.

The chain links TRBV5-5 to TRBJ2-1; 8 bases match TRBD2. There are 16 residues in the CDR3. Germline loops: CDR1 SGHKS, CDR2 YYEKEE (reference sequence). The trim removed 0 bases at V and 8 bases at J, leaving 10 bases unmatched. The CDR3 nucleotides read TGTGCCAGCAGCTTGGGACTAGCGAGAAAAACGGATGAGCAGTTCTTC. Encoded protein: CASSLGLARKTDEQFF.

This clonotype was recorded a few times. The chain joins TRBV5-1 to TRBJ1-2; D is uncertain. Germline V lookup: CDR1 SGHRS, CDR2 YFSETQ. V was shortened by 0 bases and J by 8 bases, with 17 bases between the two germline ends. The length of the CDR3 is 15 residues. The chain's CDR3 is CASSLDRPPQGGYTF. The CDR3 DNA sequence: TGCGCCAGCAGCTTGGATAGACCCCCCCAAGGAGGCTACACCTTC.

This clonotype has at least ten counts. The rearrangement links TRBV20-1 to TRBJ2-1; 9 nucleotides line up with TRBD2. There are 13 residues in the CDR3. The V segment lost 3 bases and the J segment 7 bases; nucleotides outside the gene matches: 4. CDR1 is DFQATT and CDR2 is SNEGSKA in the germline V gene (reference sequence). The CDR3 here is CSARLAGNNEQFF. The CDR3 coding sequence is TGCAGTGCTAGGCTAGCGGGGAATAATGAGCAGTTCTTC.

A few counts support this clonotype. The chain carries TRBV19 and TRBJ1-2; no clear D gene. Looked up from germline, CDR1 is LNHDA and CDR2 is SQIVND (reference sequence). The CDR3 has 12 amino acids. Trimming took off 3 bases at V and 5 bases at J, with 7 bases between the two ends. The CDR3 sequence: CASSISVYGYTF. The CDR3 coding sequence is TGTGCCAGTAGTATTTCAGTTTATGGCTACACCTTC.

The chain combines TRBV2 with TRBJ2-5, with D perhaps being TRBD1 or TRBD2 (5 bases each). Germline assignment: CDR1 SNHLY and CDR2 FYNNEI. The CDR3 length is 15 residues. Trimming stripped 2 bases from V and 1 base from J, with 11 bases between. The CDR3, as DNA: TGTGCCAGCAGTGAATCGGGGCGGTCCCAAGAGACCCAGTACTTC. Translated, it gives CASSESGRSQETQYF.

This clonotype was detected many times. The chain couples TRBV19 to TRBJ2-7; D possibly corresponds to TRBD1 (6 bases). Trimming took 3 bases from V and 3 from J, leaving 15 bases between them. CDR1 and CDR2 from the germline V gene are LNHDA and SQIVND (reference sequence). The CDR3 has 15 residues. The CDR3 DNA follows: TGTGCCAGTAGTATGGGGGCTGGGGGCCTCTACGAGCAGTACTTC. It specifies CASSMGAGGLYEQYF.

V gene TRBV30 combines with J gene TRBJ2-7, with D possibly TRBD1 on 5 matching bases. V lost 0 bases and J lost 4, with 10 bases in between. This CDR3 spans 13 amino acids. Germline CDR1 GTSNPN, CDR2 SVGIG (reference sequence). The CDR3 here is CAWSVTRVYEQYF. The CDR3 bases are TGTGCCTGGAGTGTAACCAGGGTGTACGAGCAGTACTTC.

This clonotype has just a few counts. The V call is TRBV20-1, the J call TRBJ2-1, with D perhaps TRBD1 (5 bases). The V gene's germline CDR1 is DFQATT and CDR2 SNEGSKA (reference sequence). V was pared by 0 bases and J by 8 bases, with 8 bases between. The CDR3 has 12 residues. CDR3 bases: TGCAGTGCTAGAGATCAGGGCTATGAGCAGTTCTTC. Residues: CSARDQGYEQFF.

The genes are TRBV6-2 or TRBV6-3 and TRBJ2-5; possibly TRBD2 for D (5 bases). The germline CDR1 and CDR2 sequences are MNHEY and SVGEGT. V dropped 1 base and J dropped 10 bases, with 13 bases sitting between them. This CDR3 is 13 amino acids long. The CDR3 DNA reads TGTGCCAGCAGTTACTTGGCTCATCGGGGCCAGTACTTC. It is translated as CASSYLAHRGQYF.